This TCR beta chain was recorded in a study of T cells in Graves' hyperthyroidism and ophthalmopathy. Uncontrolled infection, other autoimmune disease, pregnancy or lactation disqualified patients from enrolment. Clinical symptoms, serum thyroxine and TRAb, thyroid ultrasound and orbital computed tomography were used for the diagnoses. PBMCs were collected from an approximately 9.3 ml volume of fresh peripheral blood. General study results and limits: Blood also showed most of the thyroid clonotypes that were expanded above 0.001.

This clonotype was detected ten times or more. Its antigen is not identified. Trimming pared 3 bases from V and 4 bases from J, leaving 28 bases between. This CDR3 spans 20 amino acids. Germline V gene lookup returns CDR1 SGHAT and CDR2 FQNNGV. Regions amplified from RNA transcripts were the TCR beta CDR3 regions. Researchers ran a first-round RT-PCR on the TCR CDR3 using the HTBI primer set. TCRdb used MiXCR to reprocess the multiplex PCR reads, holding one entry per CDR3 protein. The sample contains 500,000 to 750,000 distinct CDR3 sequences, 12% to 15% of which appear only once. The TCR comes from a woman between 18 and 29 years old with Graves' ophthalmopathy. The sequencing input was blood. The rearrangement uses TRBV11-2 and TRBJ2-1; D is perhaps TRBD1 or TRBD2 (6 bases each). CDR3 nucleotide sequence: TGTGCCAGCAGCTTGGGAGGCCTTTCGGGGGCGCCCTTAATGTACAATGAGCAGTTCTTC. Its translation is CASSLGGLSGAPLMYNEQFF.